One T cell receptor beta chain is described in this entry. Per germline, CDR1 MNHNS and CDR2 SASEGT. V was clipped by 11 bases and J by 6 bases; unmatched bases: 7. This CDR3 region has 13 residues. This specimen belongs to a study of cytomegalovirus exposure and HLA in healthy donors. PCR amplification relied on 60 Vbeta primers (plus 13 Jbeta primers). Data came from immunoSEQ multiplex PCR; TCRdb stores just in-frame clones and leaves some out. The sample shows 100,000 to 150,000 clones, over 65% of them seen only once. The chain employs TRBV6-1 and TRBJ1-6; 7 bases are a match to TRBD1. This TCR was recovered from a man aged 18-30 years in good health and CMV-seronegative. The sequencing sample was made of PBMCs. CDR3 coding DNA: TGTGCCGGGGCGAAGGGGGCTAATTCACCCCTCCACTTT. The encoded protein is CAGAKGANSPLHF.